Listed here are 20 T cell receptor beta chains from one sample, sequenced in a study of T cell responses to AZD1222 COVID-19 vaccine. Repertoires were generated with immunoSEQ multiplex PCR, while TCRdb's copy carries only in-frame clones and drops some. The sample holds 95,000 to 130,000 clones; around 92% are singletons and the top ten take 2.5% to 3.5%. The sample in question was peripheral blood, obtained on day 0 of AZD1222 vaccination. All receptors derive from an adult in good health.

The gene calls are TRBV18 and TRBJ2-2, with 7 bases aligning to TRBD2. V gave up 10 bases and J gave up 4 bases; unmatched junction bases: 15. The CDR3 sequence is 16 residues long. CDR1 is KGHSH and CDR2 is LQKENI in the germline V gene. CDR3 DNA sequence: TGTGCCACCCCCAGGGACCGACTAGCCCGCACCGGGGAGCTGTTTTTT. This encodes CATPRDRLARTGELFF.

The rearrangement uses TRBV5-1 and TRBJ2-1, with 14 bases aligning to TRBD2. CDR3 length: 16 amino acids. After removal of 4 bases from V and 5 bases from J, the junction contained 5 bases not matched to a gene. Germline values: CDR1 SGHRS, CDR2 YFSETQ. CDR3 in DNA: TGCGCCAGCAGCCCATTGGGACTAGCGGGAGACAATGAGCAGTTCTTC. Protein product: CASSPLGLAGDNEQFF.

The count of this clone is one. The gene calls are TRBV28 and TRBJ2-3; D call uncertain. CDR3 length: 12 amino acids. The germline gives CDR1 MDHEN, CDR2 SYDVKM. Trimming left V 5 bases short and J 5 bases short, with 8 bases between. In DNA form, the CDR3 reads TGTGCCAGCAGTGCTTTATTAGATACGCAGTATTTT. As protein: CASSALLDTQYF. Full variable domain (rest looked up from reference TRBV28 and TRBJ2-3): DVKVTQSSRYLVKRTGEKVFLECVQDMDHENMFWYRQDPGLGLRLIYFSYDVKMKEKGDIPEGYSVSREKKERFSLILESASTNQTSMYLCASSALLDTQYFGPGTRLTVL.

This rearrangement joins TRBV5-1 to TRBJ2-1; D gene uncertain. Germline V gives CDR1 SGHRS, CDR2 YFSETQ. Trimming took off 2 bases at V and 5 bases at J, with 8 bases between the two ends. The CDR3 consists of 13 residues. Written as DNA, the CDR3 is TGCGCCAGCAGCTTCGGTGGGGACAATGAGCAGTTCTTC. Its translation is CASSFGGDNEQFF.

This sequence joins TRBV4-1 and TRBJ2-5; 11 bases map to TRBD2. Trimming cost V 5 bases and J 7 bases; bases outside gene matches: 12. This CDR3 comprises 16 residues. The germline CDR1 and CDR2 sequences are MGHRA and YSYEKL. The CDR3 reads CASSKGLADLPGTQYF. The CDR3 DNA is TGCGCCAGCAGCAAGGGACTAGCGGACCTTCCAGGGACCCAGTACTTC.

The rearrangement links TRBV2 to TRBJ2-2; the D call may be TRBD1 or TRBD2 (5 bases each). V gave up 7 bases and J gave up 4 bases, with 13 bases separating them. The CDR3 length is 14 residues. CDR1 SNHLY and CDR2 FYNNEI come from the germline V gene. CDR3 bases: TGTGCCAGCAAGATCTGGGGGAGCACCGGGGAGCTGTTTTTT. The encoded protein is CASKIWGSTGELFF.

The chain carries TRBV9 and TRBJ1-1, with D tentatively TRBD1 (6 bases). The CDR3 contains 13 residues. Trimming shortened V by 0 bases and J by 11 bases, and 14 bases separated the two germline ends. The germline CDR1 and CDR2 sequences are SGDLS and YYNGEE. CDR3 amino acids: CASSVVAQGTAFF. CDR3 coding DNA: TGTGCCAGCAGCGTAGTGGCTCAGGGGACGGCTTTCTTT.

The V and J genes are TRBV2 and TRBJ2-5; TRBD2 agrees at 9 bases. V was pared by 4 bases and J by 5 bases, with 14 bases of the junction left unmatched. The CDR3 loop spans 17 amino acids. Germline V gene data show CDR1 as SNHLY and CDR2 as FYNNEI. The CDR3 reads CASSGGYQREAFETQYF. The CDR3 DNA is TGTGCCAGCAGTGGGGGTTACCAGCGGGAGGCTTTCGAGACCCAGTACTTC.

The rearrangement joins TRBV7-2 to TRBJ2-7; perhaps TRBD2 as D (5 bases). Germline CDR1 is SGHTA and CDR2 is FQGNSA. With 5 bases removed from V and 2 bases from J, the gap between germline ends came to 16 bases. This CDR3 has 15 residues. CDR3 sequence: CASSLMTYGAYEQYF. The CDR3 region has the DNA TGTGCCAGCAGCCTGATGACTTACGGGGCCTACGAGCAGTACTTC.

This chain connects TRBV28 to TRBJ2-1, with 10 bases fitting TRBD2. The CDR3 is 15 amino acids. CDR1 and CDR2 (germline): MDHEN, SYDVKM. Germline trimming cut 3 bases from V and 9 bases from J; bases unmatched to any gene: 8. The CDR3 region is CASSFRLAGVGEQFF. The CDR3 DNA sequence: TGTGCCAGCAGTTTTAGGCTAGCGGGAGTTGGTGAGCAGTTCTTC.

The count of this clone is one. The chain uses TRBV4-1 and TRBJ2-7, with 8 bases aligning to TRBD2. Germline lookup yields CDR1 MGHRA and CDR2 YSYEKL. V lost 2 bases, J lost 3 bases, and 6 bases stayed unmatched. This CDR3 spans 15 amino acids. CDR3 sequence reads: CASSQNGGLGYEQYF. CDR3 nucleotides: TGCGCCAGCAGCCAAAACGGGGGACTAGGCTACGAGCAGTACTTC.

V is TRBV9 and J is TRBJ1-5; the D gene is possibly TRBD1 (5 bases). CDR3 length equals 14 residues. The germline gives CDR1 SGDLS, CDR2 YYNGEE. V lost 4 bases and J 7 bases, leaving 15 bases between the germline ends. CDR3 loop: CASSLGGLGQPQHF. Written as DNA, the CDR3 is TGTGCCAGCAGCTTGGGGGGACTCGGGCAGCCCCAGCATTTT.

The genes are TRBV9 and TRBJ1-2; D not certain. The CDR3 is made up of 12 amino acids. Trimming removed 0 bases at V and 7 bases at J, with 7 bases between. From germline, CDR1 is SGDLS and CDR2 YYNGEE. Here the CDR3 reads CASSVGWVGYTF. The CDR3 bases are TGTGCCAGCAGCGTAGGGTGGGTTGGCTACACCTTC. Supplemented by reference TRBV9 and TRBJ1-2, the full variable domain reads DSGVTQTPKHLITATGQRVTLRCSPRSGDLSVYWYQQSLDQGLQFLIQYYNGEERAKGNILERFSAQQFPDLHSELNLSSLELGDSALYFCASSVGWVGYTFGSGTRLTVV.

V is TRBV11-3 and J is TRBJ2-7; 8 nucleotides align to TRBD2. This CDR3 is built from 15 residues. Per germline, CDR1 SGHNT and CDR2 YENEEA. With V trimmed by 0 bases and J by 5 bases, 6 bases remained unmatched. The CDR3 here is CASSLETAGEHEQYF. The DNA of the CDR3 is TGTGCCAGCAGCTTAGAGACAGCGGGAGAACACGAGCAGTACTTC.

The rearrangement uses TRBV18 and TRBJ2-7; possible D gene TRBD1, 6 bases. This CDR3 has 14 residues. Germline CDR1 KGHSH, CDR2 LQKENI. The germline V and J ends were trimmed by 5 bases and 3 bases, with 14 bases remaining between them. CDR3 sequence reads: CASSRPGQGYEQYF. The CDR3 DNA sequence: TGTGCCAGCTCAAGACCGGGACAAGGCTACGAGCAGTACTTC.

The chain couples TRBV7-9 to TRBJ1-4; D remains ambiguous. Germline-derived CDR1 and CDR2 are SEHNR and FQNEAQ (reference sequence). V lost 1 base to trimming and J lost 4 bases, with 10 bases between them. The CDR3 sequence is 15 residues long. CDR3 region: CASSLVAGYNEKLFF. As DNA, the CDR3 is TGTGCCAGCAGCTTAGTCGCCGGTTATAATGAAAAACTGTTTTTT.

The chain recombines TRBV28 with TRBJ2-7; 9 nucleotides agree with TRBD2. V was clipped by 4 bases and J by 2 bases; unmatched bases: 6. The CDR3 covers 15 residues. Germline CDR1 is MDHEN and CDR2 is SYDVKM. The CDR3 DNA sequence: TGTGCCAGCAGTTCCGCGGGACTAGCAGCCTACGAGCAGTACTTC. Translating gives CASSSAGLAAYEQYF.

The rearrangement links TRBV6-5 to TRBJ2-2; 12 bases are a match to TRBD1. J lost 2 bases, V lost 2 bases, and 0 bases had no gene match. There are 16 residues in the CDR3. The V gene's germline CDR1 is MNHEY and CDR2 SVGAGI. The CDR3 sequence: CASSYGTGGNTGELFF. In nucleotides, the CDR3 is TGTGCCAGCAGTTACGGGACAGGGGGCAACACCGGGGAGCTGTTTTTT.

The chain couples TRBV3-1 (or the pseudogene TRBV3-2) to TRBJ2-7, with D perhaps TRBD1 or TRBD2 (5 bases each). V shed 0 bases and J shed 4 bases, with 16 bases lying between them. The CDR3 runs to 16 residues. The germline gives CDR1 LGHDT, CDR2 YNNKEL (reference sequence). The CDR3 region has the DNA TGTGCCAGCAGCCAAGACTCGGGACGGTCGGCTTACGAGCAGTACTTC. It is translated as CASSQDSGRSAYEQYF.

The chain links TRBV7-3 to TRBJ1-2; D uncertain. Germline V gene sequence: CDR1 SGHTA, CDR2 FQGTGA. The ends were cut back, 1 base at V and 2 bases at J, with 5 bases in the middle. The CDR3 covers 13 residues. This chain's CDR3 is CASSLRHNYGYTF. CDR3 nucleotide sequence: TGTGCCAGCAGCTTAAGACACAACTATGGCTACACCTTC.